These 29 T cell receptor beta chains were sequenced from one sample in a study of T-cell reconstitution after alpha-beta-depleted transplantation in children. For TCRbeta, the library was prepared with unique molecular identifiers. TCRdb analysed the PCR reads with MiXCR anew, one entry per CDR3 protein. In the table there are about 1,000,000 distinct CDR3 sequences, under 30% of which are singletons. Sample: PBMCs, mostly from graft donor cells, taken 360 days after TCRalphabeta/CD19-depleted stem cell transplant. The receptors were sampled from a boy under two years old who had a stem cell transplant for SCID, so the T cells may come from the graft donor.

This chain links TRBV3-1 with TRBJ2-1, with TRBD2 matching over 8 bases. Germline V CDR1 and CDR2: LGHDT, YNNKEL (reference sequence). The trim removed 3 bases at V and 5 bases at J, leaving 6 bases unmatched. The CDR3 spans 15 residues. The CDR3 is CASSHPSGGHNEQFF. The DNA of the CDR3 is TGTGCCAGCAGCCACCCCAGCGGGGGCCACAATGAGCAGTTCTTC.

The chain uses TRBV7-2 and TRBJ1-6, with D uncertain. CDR1 is SGHTA and CDR2 is FQGNSA in the germline V gene. V lost 5 bases and J lost 8, with 19 bases in between. The CDR3 contains 16 residues. CDR3 sequence: CASSRLRPIKDSPLHF. For the CDR3, the DNA is TGTGCCAGCAGCCGCCTGAGGCCTATCAAGGATTCACCCCTCCACTTT.

The V gene is TRBV4-3, the J gene TRBJ2-3, with a weak D call TRBD1 (5 bases). V was pared by 1 base and J by 0 bases, with 14 bases between. This CDR3 has 17 amino acids. Germline CDR1 is LGHNA and CDR2 is YSLEER. Here the CDR3 reads CASSQGRAGLSTDTQYF. In DNA, the CDR3 is TGCGCCAGCAGCCAAGGCAGGGCAGGGTTGAGCACAGATACGCAGTATTTT.

This rearrangement joins TRBV7-8 to TRBJ2-5; D is possibly TRBD2 (6 bases). There are 14 residues in the CDR3. Trimming pared 4 bases from V and 3 bases from J, leaving 12 bases between. Germline CDR1 reads SGHVS; CDR2 reads FQNEAQ. Written as DNA, the CDR3 is TGTGCCAGCAGCTCGGGACTGCTGGAAGAGACCCAGTACTTC. This translates into CASSSGLLEETQYF.

This clonotype was seen a handful of times. CDR3 loop: CASSLDPDRGNSPLHF. In DNA, the CDR3 is TGTGCCAGCAGCTTGGACCCGGACAGAGGGAATTCACCCCTCCACTTT. The chain uses TRBV5-6 and TRBJ1-6; D possibly corresponds to TRBD1 (6 bases). Trimming stripped 0 bases from V and 7 bases from J, with 14 bases between. From germline, CDR1 is SGHDT and CDR2 YYEEEE. The CDR3 runs 16 residues.

V gene TRBV20-1 combines with J gene TRBJ2-3; D may be TRBD2 (6 bases). Germline V gene sequence: CDR1 DFQATT, CDR2 SNEGSKA (reference sequence). The V end lost 5 bases, the J end lost 6 bases, and 12 bases lay between the germline ends. CDR3 size: 12 residues. CDR3 DNA sequence: TGCAGTGCTCTGGGGGGATACGATACGCAGTATTTT. It codes for CSALGGYDTQYF.

This clonotype was seen more than once but under ten times. The chain has TRBV19 and TRBJ1-2, with D possibly matching TRBD1 (5 bases). V dropped 1 base and J dropped 1 base, with 10 bases sitting between them. Germline assignment: CDR1 LNHDA and CDR2 SQIVND (reference sequence). CDR3 length: 15 residues. The CDR3 nucleotides read TGTGCCAGTAGTATAGGACAGACCTATAACTATGGCTACACCTTC. Translating it yields CASSIGQTYNYGYTF.

The CDR3 reads CASSVEPSSYNEQFF. The CDR3 DNA reads as TGTGCCAGCAGCGTAGAGCCTAGCAGTTACAATGAGCAGTTCTTC. This rearrangement joins TRBV9 to TRBJ2-1; possibly TRBD2 for D (5 bases). The CDR3 runs 15 residues. Germline V gives CDR1 SGDLS, CDR2 YYNGEE. V was clipped by 0 bases and J by 4 bases, with 11 bases between them.

The rearrangement uses TRBV27 and TRBJ2-7, with 10 bases fitting TRBD2. The germline V gene has CDR1 MNHEY and CDR2 SMNVEV (reference sequence). The CDR3 runs to 18 residues. V gave up 5 bases and J gave up 2 bases; unmatched junction bases: 15. CDR3 sequence reads: CASSSRKRQSGGAYEQYF. Here the CDR3 DNA reads TGTGCCAGCAGTAGCAGAAAAAGGCAGAGCGGGGGGGCCTACGAGCAGTACTTC.

The V and J genes are TRBV5-5 and TRBJ2-7; 7 nucleotides match TRBD1. J was trimmed by 4 bases and V by 4 bases; bases with no gene match: 14. CDR1 and CDR2 from the germline V gene are SGHKS and YYEKEE (reference sequence). The CDR3 contains 16 residues. This chain's CDR3 is CASSQDRLRYIYEQYF. The CDR3 DNA sequence: TGTGCCAGCAGCCAGGACAGGCTACGGTATATATACGAGCAGTACTTC.

This clonotype has more than one count but fewer than ten. The V call is TRBV20-1, the J call TRBJ1-5; a possible D gene is TRBD1 (5 bases). The V gene's germline CDR1 is DFQATT and CDR2 SNEGSKA (reference sequence). The V end lost 5 bases, the J end lost 6 bases, and 20 bases lay between the germline ends. The CDR3 is 15 residues long. CDR3 sequence reads: CSAGRQFWSGQPQHF. In nucleotides, the CDR3 is TGCAGTGCTGGGCGACAGTTTTGGTCGGGTCAGCCCCAGCATTTT.

The chain joins TRBV6-6 to TRBJ2-1, with a tentative D call TRBD2 (6 bases). Germline lookup yields CDR1 MNHNY and CDR2 SVGAGI (reference sequence). The CDR3 sequence is 11 residues long. Trimming took off 10 bases at V and 8 bases at J, with 12 bases between the two ends. CDR3 loop: CATLGLYEQFF. The CDR3 DNA reads as TGTGCCACCCTGGGACTTTATGAGCAGTTCTTC.

The chain links TRBV6-5 to TRBJ2-7, with a tentative D call TRBD2 (5 bases). Germline V lookup: CDR1 MNHEY, CDR2 SVGAGI. Trimming took off 0 bases at V and 2 bases at J, with 14 bases between the two ends. The CDR3 is 16 amino acids. CDR3 sequence: CASSYSRGTGTYEQYF. Written as DNA, the CDR3 is TGTGCCAGCAGTTACTCGAGAGGCACGGGGACCTACGAGCAGTACTTC.

The chain joins TRBV5-1 to TRBJ2-5; D call uncertain. V was shortened by 6 bases and J by 3 bases, with 18 bases between the two germline ends. The CDR3 contains 15 residues. The V gene's germline CDR1 is SGHRS and CDR2 YFSETQ. In DNA, the CDR3 is TGCGCCAGCATACAATTTGTGGGGTCGAAAGAGACCCAGTACTTC. Translation gives CASIQFVGSKETQYF.

The chain employs TRBV24-1 and TRBJ2-3; D gene uncertain. The germline gives CDR1 KGHDR, CDR2 SFDVKD. V was clipped by 4 bases and J by 0 bases, with 7 bases between them. The CDR3 length is 14 residues. The CDR3 nucleotides read TGTGCCACCAGTGACCACGACAGCACAGATACGCAGTATTTT. It yields the protein CATSDHDSTDTQYF.

This clonotype has more than one count but fewer than ten. The V and J genes are TRBV20-1 and TRBJ1-3, with TRBD1 as a possible D gene (5 bases). CDR3 length equals 14 residues. Germline-derived CDR1 and CDR2 are DFQATT and SNEGSKA (reference sequence). V was cut by 6 bases and J by 0 bases, with 12 bases left in between. The CDR3 protein is CSAEQASSGNTIYF. Here the CDR3 DNA reads TGCAGTGCGGAACAGGCGTCCTCTGGAAACACCATATATTTT.

In its sample, this clonotype was seen a few times. This chain connects TRBV5-6 to TRBJ2-1; 8 bases are a match to TRBD1. V was clipped by 4 bases and J by 2 bases; unmatched bases: 5. The germline gives CDR1 SGHDT, CDR2 YYEEEE. The CDR3 spans 15 residues. CDR3 region: CASSVRGLPYNEQFF. The CDR3 DNA sequence: TGTGCCAGCAGCGTCAGGGGGCTCCCCTACAATGAGCAGTTCTTC. Full variable domain (missing parts from reference TRBV5-6 and TRBJ2-1): DAGVTQSPTHLIKTRGQQVTLRCSPKSGHDTVSWYQQALGQGPQFIFQYYEEEERQRGNFPDRFSGHQFPNYSSELNVNALLLGDSALYLCASSVRGLPYNEQFFGPGTRLTVL.

The chain joins TRBV20-1 to TRBJ2-7; TRBD2 matches at 7 bases. V dropped 1 base and J dropped 2; count of bases not matched to a gene: 11. The CDR3 has 16 residues. Germline CDR1 is DFQATT and CDR2 is SNEGSKA (reference sequence). In DNA form, the CDR3 reads TGCAGTGCTAGAGCCCCGGGGGGAACCCGTCCCTACGAGCAGTACTTC. It yields the protein CSARAPGGTRPYEQYF.

V and J are TRBV6-1 and TRBJ1-5, with D possibly matching TRBD1 (6 bases). Germline loops: CDR1 MNHNS, CDR2 SASEGT. The CDR3 is 15 residues long. The V end was cut by 6 bases, the J end by 0 bases, with 12 bases between. The CDR3 here is CASRPGHNSNQPQHF. CDR3 bases: TGTGCCAGCAGACCGGGACACAATAGCAATCAGCCCCAGCATTTT.

V gene TRBV7-8 combines with J gene TRBJ1-3, with TRBD1 matching over 7 bases. Germline-derived CDR1 and CDR2 are SGHVS and FQNEAQ. With 5 bases clipped from V and 4 bases from J, the junction kept 11 bases outside the gene matches. The length of the CDR3 is 16 residues. The CDR3 here is CASSPMTGRQGNTIYF. The DNA for the CDR3 is TGTGCCAGCAGCCCAATGACAGGGAGACAAGGAAACACCATATATTTT.

In this sample, this clonotype turned up many times. The rearrangement links TRBV4-2 to TRBJ1-4, with D unclear. Trimming took 6 bases from V and 0 from J, leaving 11 bases between them. CDR3 size: 15 residues. Germline lookup yields CDR1 LGHNA and CDR2 YNFKEQ. Here the CDR3 DNA reads TGTGCCAGCAGTGAAAGGAGGGCAACTAATGAAAAACTGTTTTTT. It is translated as CASSERRATNEKLFF.

The genes are TRBV12-3 or TRBV12-4 and TRBJ2-3; 7 nucleotides align to TRBD2. Trimming at V came to 3 bases and at J to 1 base, leaving 10 bases not matched to a gene. This CDR3 is built from 17 residues. The CDR3 DNA reads TGTGCCAGCAGTTTGATGGGGGGAGGGGTTGGCACAGATACGCAGTATTTT. Amino acids: CASSLMGGGVGTDTQYF.

The gene calls are TRBV20-1 and TRBJ1-1, with TRBD1 matching 8 bases. The CDR3 length is 13 residues. Trimming at V came to 6 bases and at J to 3 bases, leaving 6 bases not matched to a gene. CDR1 is DFQATT and CDR2 is SNEGSKA in the germline V gene (reference sequence). The CDR3 loop is CSAEDRVDTEAFF. The CDR3 nucleotides are TGCAGTGCCGAGGACAGGGTAGACACTGAAGCTTTCTTT.

The chain uses TRBV10-3 and TRBJ1-1, with D perhaps TRBD1 (5 bases). V was shortened by 4 bases and J by 5 bases, with 20 bases between the two germline ends. Germline V CDR1 and CDR2: ENHRY, SYGVKD. This CDR3 region has 16 residues. CDR3 loop: CAISGGTGSGETEAFF. As DNA, the CDR3 is TGTGCCATCAGTGGGGGGACGGGCTCCGGGGAGACTGAAGCTTTCTTT.

This rearrangement joins TRBV24-1 to TRBJ2-3; no reliable D call. V dropped 0 bases and J dropped 2 bases, with 17 bases sitting between them. The CDR3 consists of 18 residues. Per the germline V gene, CDR1 is KGHDR and CDR2 is SFDVKD. The CDR3 here is CATSDLKRGGTVTDTQYF. DNA for the CDR3: TGTGCCACCAGTGATTTGAAACGCGGCGGAACTGTCACAGATACGCAGTATTTT.

With regard to this clonotype: This CDR3 is missing its conserved last phenylalanine or tryptophan, likely due to a read error. V usage is TRBV15 and J usage is TRBJ1-3; TRBD1 matches 7 bases. Per the germline V gene, CDR1 is LNHNV and CDR2 is YYDKDF (reference sequence). V lost 5 bases, J lost 1 base, and 5 bases stayed unmatched. This CDR3 spans 15 amino acids. In DNA form, the CDR3 reads TGTGCCACCAGCCCCAGGGGGAAATCTGGAAACACCATATATGGT. Translating gives CATSPRGKSGNTIYG.

This clonotype came up a few times. J is TRBJ2-3 and V is TRBV29-1; D is possibly TRBD2 (5 bases). This CDR3 has 12 residues. The germline V gene has CDR1 SQVTM and CDR2 ANQGSEA. V gave up 6 bases and J gave up 5 bases, with 12 bases separating them. The CDR3 sequence is CSVSRGGDTQYF. The DNA for the CDR3 is TGCAGCGTCTCACGGGGTGGAGATACGCAGTATTTT.

The chain couples TRBV20-1 to TRBJ2-4, with 9 positions matching TRBD1. J gave up 11 bases and V 5 bases, and 13 bases lay outside the gene matches. This CDR3 comprises 14 residues. Germline V gene data show CDR1 as DFQATT and CDR2 as SNEGSKA (reference sequence). The CDR3 here is CSAQNGGTGRFQYF. The CDR3 nucleotides read TGCAGTGCTCAAAATGGGGGGACAGGGAGGTTTCAGTACTTC.

The count of this clonotype is one. V usage is TRBV5-1 and J usage is TRBJ2-5, with 10 bases fitting TRBD1. The CDR3 loop spans 17 amino acids. Germline V gives CDR1 SGHRS, CDR2 YFSETQ. V shed 4 bases and J 3 bases; nucleotides not matched to a gene: 12. The CDR3 DNA is TGCGCCAGCAGCGCGCCTGGAGACAGGGGGCTGGAAGAGACCCAGTACTTC. This gives the protein CASSAPGDRGLEETQYF.